This TCR beta chain was sequenced in a study of cytomegalovirus exposure and HLA in healthy donors. Study background: Among the 398 genotyped donors, over 70% were placed in the Caucasian-associated ancestry cluster.

CDR3 length: 16 amino acids. J was trimmed by 3 bases and V by 0 bases; bases with no gene match: 8. Germline CDR1 SGHRS, CDR2 YFSETQ. Both 60 Vbeta primers and 13 Jbeta primers went into the PCR. The data were produced by immunoSEQ multiplex PCR, yet TCRdb's version contains in-frame clones alone and is incomplete. Here the sample table reports 100,000 to 150,000 clones. Sequencing was performed on PBMCs. The source of this sequence is a woman aged 40-49 years in good health and CMV-seronegative. The chain carries TRBV5-1 and TRBJ2-5, with 7 bases aligning to TRBD1. CDR3 bases: TGCGCCAGCAGCTTGGACCGCCGTACAGGGGAAGAGACCCAGTACTTC. It translates to CASSLDRRTGEETQYF. The full variable domain, its missing parts supplied by reference TRBV5-1 and TRBJ2-5, is KAGVTQTPRYLIKTRGQQVTLSCSPISGHRSVSWYQQTPGQGLQFLFEYFSETQRNKGNFPGRFSGRQFSNSRSEMNVSTLELGDSALYLCASSLDRRTGEETQYFGPGTRLLVL.